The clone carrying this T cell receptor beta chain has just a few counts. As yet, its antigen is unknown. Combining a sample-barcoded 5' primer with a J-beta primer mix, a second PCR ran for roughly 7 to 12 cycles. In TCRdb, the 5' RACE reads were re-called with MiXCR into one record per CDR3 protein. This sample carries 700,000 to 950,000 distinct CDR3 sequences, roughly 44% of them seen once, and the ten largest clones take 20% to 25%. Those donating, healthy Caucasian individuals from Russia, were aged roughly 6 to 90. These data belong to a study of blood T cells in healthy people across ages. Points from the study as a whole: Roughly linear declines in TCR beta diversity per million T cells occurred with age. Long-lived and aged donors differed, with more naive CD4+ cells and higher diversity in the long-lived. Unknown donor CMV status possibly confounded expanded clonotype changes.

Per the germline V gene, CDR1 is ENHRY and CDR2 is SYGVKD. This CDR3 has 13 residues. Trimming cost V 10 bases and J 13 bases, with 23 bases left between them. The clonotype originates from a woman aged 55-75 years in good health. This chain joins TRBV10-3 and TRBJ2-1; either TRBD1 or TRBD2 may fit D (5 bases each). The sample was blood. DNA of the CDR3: TGTGCCAGCGGGCCCATGGGGCAAGAGACCCAGTTCTTC. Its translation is CASGPMGQETQFF.